This T cell receptor (beta chain) was captured in a study of blood T cell repertoires in COVID-19. TCRdb keeps only in-frame clones here, not all; method: immunoSEQ multiplex PCR. This sample yields 37,000 or so clones, of which under 90% are seen a single time; around 10% belongs to the top ten. Per germline, CDR1 ENHRY and CDR2 SYGVKD. V dropped 10 bases and J dropped 3; count of bases not matched to a gene: 4. The CDR3 loop spans 13 amino acids. The sequence came from a man in his 70s with acute or convalescent COVID-19. This rearrangement joins TRBV10-3 to TRBJ1-1, with 11 bases lining up with TRBD1. Material for sequencing was peripheral blood. Here the CDR3 reads CATSGQGDTEAFF. CDR3 nucleotide sequence: TGTGCCACGTCGGGACAGGGGGACACTGAAGCTTTCTTT.